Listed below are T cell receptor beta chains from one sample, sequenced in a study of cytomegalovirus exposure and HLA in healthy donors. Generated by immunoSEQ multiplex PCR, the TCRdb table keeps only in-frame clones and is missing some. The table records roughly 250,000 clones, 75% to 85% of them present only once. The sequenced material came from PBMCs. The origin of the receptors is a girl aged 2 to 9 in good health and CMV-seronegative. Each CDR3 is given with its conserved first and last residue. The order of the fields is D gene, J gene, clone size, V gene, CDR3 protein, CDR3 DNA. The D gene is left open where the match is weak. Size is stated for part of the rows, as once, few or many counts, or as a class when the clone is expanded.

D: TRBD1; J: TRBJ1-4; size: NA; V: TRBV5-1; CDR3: CASSFRGGGEKLFF; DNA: TGCGCCAGCAGCTTCCGAGGGGGCGGTGAAAAACTGTTTTTT
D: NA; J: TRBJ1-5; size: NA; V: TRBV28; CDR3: CASSYRDYQPQHF; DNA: TGTGCCAGCAGTTACAGGGATTATCAGCCCCAGCATTTT
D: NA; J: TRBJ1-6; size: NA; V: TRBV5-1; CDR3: CASRGIGAAHSPLHF; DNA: TGCGCCAGCAGGGGGATAGGGGCAGCACATTCACCCCTCCACTTT
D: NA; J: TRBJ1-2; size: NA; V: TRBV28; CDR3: CASSLIRAYGYTF; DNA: TGTGCCAGCAGTTTGATAAGAGCTTATGGCTACACCTTC
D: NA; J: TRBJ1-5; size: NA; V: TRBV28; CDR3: CASSKWSTGGNQPQHF; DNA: TGTGCCAGCAGTAAATGGTCCACTGGAGGCAATCAGCCCCAGCATTTT
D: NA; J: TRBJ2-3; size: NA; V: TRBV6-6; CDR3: CASSPLGDTQYF; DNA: TGTGCCAGCAGTCCCCTGGGCGATACGCAGTATTTT
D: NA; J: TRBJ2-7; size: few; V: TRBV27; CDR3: CASSTRGGRHEQYF; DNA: TGTGCCAGCAGCACAAGGGGGGGGCGCCACGAGCAGTACTTC
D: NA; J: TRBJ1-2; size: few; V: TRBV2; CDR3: CASSETLAEGMNYGYTF; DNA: TGTGCCAGCAGTGAAACCCTAGCGGAGGGGATGAACTATGGCTACACCTTC
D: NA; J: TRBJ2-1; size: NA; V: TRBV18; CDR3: CASSPAGTYNEQFF; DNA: TGTGCCAGCTCACCGGCAGGTACCTACAATGAGCAGTTCTTC
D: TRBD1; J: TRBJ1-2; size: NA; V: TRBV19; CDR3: CASSITGEFDGYTF; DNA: TGTGCCAGTAGTATAACAGGGGAATTCGATGGCTACACCTTC
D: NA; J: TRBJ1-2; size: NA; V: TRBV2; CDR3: CASRGAGDGYTF; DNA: TGTGCCAGCAGGGGGGCAGGGGATGGCTACACCTTC
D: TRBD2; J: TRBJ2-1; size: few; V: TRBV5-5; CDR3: CASSPSGGRYLYEQFF; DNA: TGTGCCAGCAGCCCGAGCGGGGGCCGATACCTCTATGAGCAGTTCTTC
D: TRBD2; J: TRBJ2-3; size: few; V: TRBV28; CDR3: CATGTISSTDTQYF; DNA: TGTGCCACCGGGACTATCTCTAGCACAGATACGCAGTATTTT
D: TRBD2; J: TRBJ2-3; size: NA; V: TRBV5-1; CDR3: CASSLAPGGPTDTQYF; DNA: TGCGCCAGCAGCTTGGCCCCGGGGGGGCCCACAGATACGCAGTATTTT
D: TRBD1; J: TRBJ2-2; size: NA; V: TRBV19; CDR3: CAGSSGQGRTGELFF; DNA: TGTGCCGGTTCCTCGGGACAGGGACGAACCGGGGAGCTGTTTTTT
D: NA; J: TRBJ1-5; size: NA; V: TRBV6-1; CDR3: CASSEWDNNQPQHF; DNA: TGTGCCAGCAGTGAATGGGACAATAATCAGCCCCAGCATTTT
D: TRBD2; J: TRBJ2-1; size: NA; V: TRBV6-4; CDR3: CASSVASGGAALNEQFF; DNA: TGTGCCAGCAGTGTGGCTAGCGGGGGGGCCGCGTTGAATGAGCAGTTCTTC
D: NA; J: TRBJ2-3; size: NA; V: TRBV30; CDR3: CAGKTRVTDTQYF; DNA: TGTGCCGGGAAGACTAGAGTCACAGATACGCAGTATTTT
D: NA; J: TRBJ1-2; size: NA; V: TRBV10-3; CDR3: CAISESKTRFYGYTF; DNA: TGTGCCATCAGTGAGTCCAAAACCCGGTTCTATGGCTACACCTTC
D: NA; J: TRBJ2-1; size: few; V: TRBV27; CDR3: CASSSGTSYNEQFF; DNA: TGTGCCAGCAGTTCCGGGACAAGCTACAATGAGCAGTTCTTC
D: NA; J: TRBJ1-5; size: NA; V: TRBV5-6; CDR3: CASSLGGFQPQHF; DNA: TGTGCCAGCAGCTTGGGCGGGTTCCAGCCCCAGCATTTT
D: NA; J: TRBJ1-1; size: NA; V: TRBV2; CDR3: CASSEALGGVRGTEAFF; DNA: TGTGCCAGCAGTGAAGCGCTGGGGGGAGTGAGGGGAACTGAAGCTTTCTTT
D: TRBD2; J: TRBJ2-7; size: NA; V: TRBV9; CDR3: CASSVAGESSYEQYF; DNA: TGTGCCAGCAGCGTGGCGGGGGAGAGCTCCTACGAGCAGTACTTC
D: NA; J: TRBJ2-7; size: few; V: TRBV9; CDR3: CASSVGSVSYEQYF; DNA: TGTGCCAGCAGCGTAGGTTCGGTCTCCTACGAGCAGTACTTC
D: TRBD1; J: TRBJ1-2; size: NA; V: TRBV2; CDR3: CASSDGLRTGHYGYTF; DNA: TGTGCCAGCAGTGATGGGCTGCGGACAGGGCACTATGGCTACACCTTC
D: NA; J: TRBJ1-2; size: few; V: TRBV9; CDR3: CASSDRVDGYTF; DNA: TGTGCCAGTTCTGATCGGGTCGATGGCTACACCTTC
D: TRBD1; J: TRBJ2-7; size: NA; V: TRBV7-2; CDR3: CASSQRIGTGEVGEQYF; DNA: TGTGCCAGCAGCCAAAGGATTGGGACAGGGGAGGTAGGGGAGCAGTACTTC
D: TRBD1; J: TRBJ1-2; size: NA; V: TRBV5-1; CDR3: CASSPGQGGRSDGYTF; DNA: TGCGCCAGCAGCCCTGGACAGGGCGGACGGAGCGATGGCTACACCTTC
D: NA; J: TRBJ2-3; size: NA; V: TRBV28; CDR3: CASNPSSSRGLDTQYF; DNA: TGTGCCAGCAACCCATCCAGCTCACGGGGTCTGGATACGCAGTATTTT
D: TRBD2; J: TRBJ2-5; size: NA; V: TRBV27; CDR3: CASRGLAGGPPPQETQYF; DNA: TGTGCCAGCCGAGGACTAGCGGGAGGGCCACCCCCCCAAGAGACCCAGTACTTC
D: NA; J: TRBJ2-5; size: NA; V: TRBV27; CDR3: CASSLHGKAQETQYF; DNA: TGTGCCAGCAGTTTACACGGGAAGGCCCAAGAGACCCAGTACTTC
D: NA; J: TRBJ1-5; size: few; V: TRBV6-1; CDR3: CASSLGQHNQPQHF; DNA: TGTGCCAGCAGCCTCGGACAGCACAATCAGCCCCAGCATTTT
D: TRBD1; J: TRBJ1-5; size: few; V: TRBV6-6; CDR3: CASKPGQGANQPQHF; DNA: TGTGCCAGCAAACCGGGACAGGGGGCGAATCAGCCCCAGCATTTT
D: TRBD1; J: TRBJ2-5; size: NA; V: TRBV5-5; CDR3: CASLTAGTGVIETQYF; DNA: TGTGCCAGCTTAACCGCCGGGACAGGGGTCATCGAGACCCAGTACTTC
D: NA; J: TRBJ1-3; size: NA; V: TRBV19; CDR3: CASSIYGNTIYF; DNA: TGTGCCAGTAGTATCTATGGAAACACCATATATTTT
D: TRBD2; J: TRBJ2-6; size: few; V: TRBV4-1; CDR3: CASSSGGPLSSGANVLTF; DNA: TGCGCCAGCAGCAGCGGGGGGCCGCTCTCATCTGGGGCCAACGTCCTGACTTTC
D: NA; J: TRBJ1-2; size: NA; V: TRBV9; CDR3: CASSAGARNTNYGYTF; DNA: TGTGCCAGCAGCGCTGGGGCCCGGAATACTAACTATGGCTACACCTTC
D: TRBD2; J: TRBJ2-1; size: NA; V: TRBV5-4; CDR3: CASSFELAGVTEQFF; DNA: TGTGCCAGCAGCTTCGAGCTAGCGGGGGTCACTGAGCAGTTCTTC
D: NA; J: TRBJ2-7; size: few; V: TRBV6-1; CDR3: CASPSTYPPYEQYF; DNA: TGTGCCAGCCCCTCCACCTACCCCCCCTACGAGCAGTACTTC
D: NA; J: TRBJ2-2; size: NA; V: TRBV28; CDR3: CASSLGGQTGELFF; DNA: TGTGCCAGCAGTTTGGGGGGGCAGACCGGGGAGCTGTTTTTT
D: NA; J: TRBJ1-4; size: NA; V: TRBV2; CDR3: CASSRFTNEKLFF; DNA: TGTGCCAGCAGCAGGTTCACTAATGAAAAACTGTTTTTT
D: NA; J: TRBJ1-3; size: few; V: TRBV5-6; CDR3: CASSFLTGISGNTIYF; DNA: TGTGCCAGCAGCTTCCTTACAGGGATCTCTGGAAACACCATATATTTT
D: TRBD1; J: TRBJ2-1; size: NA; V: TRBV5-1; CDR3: CASSPYLETGGQFF; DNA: TGCGCCAGCAGCCCTTATCTTGAGACAGGGGGGCAGTTCTTC
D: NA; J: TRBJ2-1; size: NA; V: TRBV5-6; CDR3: CASSFVNEQFF; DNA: TGTGCCAGCAGCTTCGTCAATGAGCAGTTCTTC
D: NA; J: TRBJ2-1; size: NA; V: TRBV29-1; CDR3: CSVDRTGNEQFF; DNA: TGCAGCGTGGACCGGACTGGAAATGAGCAGTTCTTC
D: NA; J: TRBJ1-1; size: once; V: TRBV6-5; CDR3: CASSDSRRTEAFF; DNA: TGTGCCAGCAGTGACAGCCGGCGTACTGAAGCTTTCTTT
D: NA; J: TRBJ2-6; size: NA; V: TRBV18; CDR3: CASSTKTDSGANVLTF; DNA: TGTGCCAGCTCAACAAAGACTGACTCTGGGGCCAACGTCCTGACTTTC
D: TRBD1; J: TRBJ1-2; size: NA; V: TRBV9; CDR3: CASSVAGTEPYTF; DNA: TGTGCCAGCAGCGTCGCTGGGACAGAGCCTTACACCTTC
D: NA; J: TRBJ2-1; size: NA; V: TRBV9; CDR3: CASSVPGDTYNEQFF; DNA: TGTGCCAGCAGCGTCCCAGGGGACACCTACAATGAGCAGTTCTTC
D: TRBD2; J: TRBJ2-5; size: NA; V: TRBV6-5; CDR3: CASSYSWTSGGKTQYF; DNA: TGTGCCAGCAGTTACTCGTGGACTAGCGGGGGAAAGACCCAGTACTTC
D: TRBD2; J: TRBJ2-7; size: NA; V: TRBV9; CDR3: CASSGGLAGAYEQYF; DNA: TGTGCCAGCAGCGGGGGACTAGCGGGAGCCTACGAGCAGTACTTC